Below, 4 T cell receptor beta chains from the same sample are listed, as sequenced in a study of OX40 agonist ivuxolimab in advanced cancers. Sequencing used immunoSEQ multiplex PCR; TCRdb keeps in-frame clones, though not all of them. The table shows some 62,000 clones, with 84% occurring only once. Material: CD4+ or CD8+ T cells sorted from blood, obtained in a trial of the OX40 agonist ivuxolimab. The receptor source for this set is an adult with an advanced solid tumor such as melanoma, head and neck, liver or kidney cancer.

Only one count was recorded for this clone. Here the CDR3 reads CAWSRGGGAQETQYF. The CDR3 coding sequence is TGTGCCTGGAGTCGAGGCGGGGGGGCCCAAGAGACCCAGTACTTC. The V and J genes are TRBV30 and TRBJ2-5; 9 bases are shared with TRBD2. Trimming cost V 2 bases and J 1 base; bases outside gene matches: 5. There are 15 residues in the CDR3. Looked up from germline, CDR1 is GTSNPN and CDR2 is SVGIG (reference sequence).

The V and J genes are TRBV7-9 and TRBJ1-1; 9 bases agree with TRBD1. Trimming at V came to 4 bases and at J to 6 bases, leaving 6 bases not matched to a gene. The germline gives CDR1 SEHNR, CDR2 FQNEAQ (reference sequence). The CDR3 extends over 14 amino acids. The CDR3 reads CASSSDRGGPEAFF. CDR3 DNA: TGTGCCAGCAGCTCGGACAGGGGAGGGCCTGAAGCTTTCTTT.

The rearrangement joins TRBV6-4 to TRBJ2-1, with D hard to call. The CDR3 totals 17 residues. V lost 2 bases and J 4 bases, leaving 18 bases between the germline ends. Germline CDR1 MRHNA, CDR2 SNTAGT. The CDR3 is CASSDNPLGVLYNEQFF. CDR3 sequence (DNA): TGTGCCAGCAGTGACAACCCCCTTGGGGTCCTTTACAATGAGCAGTTCTTC.

The chain recombines TRBV19 with TRBJ2-6; D is ambiguous. The CDR3 is 18 residues long. V was pared by 0 bases and J by 0 bases, with 12 bases between. In germline, CDR1 is LNHDA, CDR2 SQIVND (reference sequence). CDR3 region: CASSIDGKNPSGANVLTF. The DNA for the CDR3 is TGTGCCAGTAGTATAGATGGGAAGAACCCCTCTGGGGCCAACGTCCTGACTTTC.